These 4 T cell receptor beta chains came from one sample sequenced in a study of regulatory T cells in long-lasting Graves disease. Researchers made TCR beta libraries by using iRepertoire HTBI primers and running Arm-PCR on CDR3 regions. In TCRdb, the multiplex PCR reads were re-called with MiXCR into one record per CDR3 protein. The table includes about 560,000 distinct CDR3 sequences, 15% to 20% detected once. Time point here: newly diagnosed GD, antithyroid drugs for less than 3 months. Preparation of the TCR library used RNA extracted from PBMCs. These data were also reused for a study on T cells in Graves' hyperthyroidism and ophthalmopathy.

The sample consisted of peripheral blood mononuclear cells (PBMCs), taken at new diagnosis, from a patient treated with antithyroid drugs. The receptors were gathered from a man younger than 35 with Graves disease.

J is TRBJ1-5 and V is TRBV4-1; D might be TRBD1 (6 bases). There are 15 residues in the CDR3. The germline V gene encodes CDR1 MGHRA and CDR2 YSYEKL. V gave up 0 bases and J gave up 4 bases, with 10 bases separating them. The CDR3 loop reads CASSQEGTGNQPQHF. Here the CDR3 DNA reads TGCGCCAGCAGCCAAGAAGGAACAGGGAATCAGCCCCAGCATTTT.

J is TRBJ2-3 and V is TRBV30, with a tentative D call TRBD2 (6 bases). Trimming took off 3 bases at V and 5 bases at J, with 12 bases between the two ends. The CDR3 extends over 13 amino acids. CDR1 is GTSNPN and CDR2 is SVGIG in the germline V gene (reference sequence). This chain's CDR3 is CAWSGGGRDTQYF. Here the CDR3 DNA reads TGTGCCTGGAGCGGGGGAGGAAGAGATACGCAGTATTTT.

This clonotype was observed many times. The rearrangement links TRBV30 to TRBJ1-5; D is undetermined. Germline CDR1 is GTSNPN and CDR2 is SVGIG (reference sequence). Between the trimmed V and J ends, which lost 0 bases and 3 bases, there was a span of 9 bases. The CDR3 has 14 residues. The CDR3 sequence: CAWSVGLTNQPQHF. DNA of the CDR3: TGTGCCTGGAGTGTCGGCCTTACCAATCAGCCCCAGCATTTT.

This clonotype appeared many times. The chain joins TRBV30 to TRBJ2-3; D could derive from TRBD1 or TRBD2 (5 bases each). There are 14 residues in the CDR3. Trimming cost V 7 bases and J 6 bases, with 20 bases left between them. CDR1 is GTSNPN, CDR2 SVGIG, per germline (reference sequence). CDR3 DNA: TGTGCCTCCAAGAGGGGACCCCATGGGGATACGCAGTATTTT. Protein: CASKRGPHGDTQYF.